This T cell receptor beta chain stems from a study of shared clonotypes between healthy human individuals. V lost 3 bases to trimming and J lost 1 base, with 9 bases between them. This CDR3 comprises 14 residues. The V gene's germline CDR1 is WNHNN and CDR2 SYGVQD (reference sequence). Adult Caucasians living in Nashville, Tennessee made up all of the donors. The data were produced by immunoSEQ multiplex PCR, yet TCRdb's version contains in-frame clones alone and is incomplete. The data contain over 2 million clones, around 92% of them singletons. The receptor comes from a man younger than 35 in good health. Some clones in this sample may be carry-over from other donors' samples. This chain links TRBV10-1 with TRBJ1-1; no firm D call. Sequencing was carried out using naive CD4+ T cells from PBMCs. Subset indicated: CD45RA+ positively selected. This CDR3 reads CASSDRPSNTEAFF. The CDR3 DNA reads TGCGCCAGCAGTGACCGACCTTCGAACACTGAAGCTTTCTTT.